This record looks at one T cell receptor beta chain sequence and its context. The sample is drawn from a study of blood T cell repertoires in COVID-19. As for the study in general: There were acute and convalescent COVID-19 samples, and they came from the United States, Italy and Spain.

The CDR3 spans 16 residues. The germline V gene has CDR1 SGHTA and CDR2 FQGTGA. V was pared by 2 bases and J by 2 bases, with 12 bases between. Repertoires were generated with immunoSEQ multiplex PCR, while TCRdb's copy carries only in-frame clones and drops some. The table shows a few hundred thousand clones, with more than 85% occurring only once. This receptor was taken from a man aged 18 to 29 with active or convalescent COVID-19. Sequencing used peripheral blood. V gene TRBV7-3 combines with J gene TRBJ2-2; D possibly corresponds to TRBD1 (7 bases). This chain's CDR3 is CASSLAQGGNTGELFF. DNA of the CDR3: TGTGCCAGCAGCTTAGCTCAGGGGGGTAACACCGGGGAGCTGTTTTTT.